This T cell receptor (beta chain) emerged from a study of PD-L1 blockade in urothelial cancer. In the study overall: Patients' histories included 0 to 3 prior chemotherapy regimens. The study, taken as a whole, reports: Below-median blood TCR clonality before treatment forecast better survival. Larger 3-week expansion of tumor-associated blood clones was seen in durable-benefit patients.

The investigators introduced synthetic TCR analog templates into each PCR as spikes. Generated by immunoSEQ multiplex PCR, the TCRdb table keeps only in-frame clones and is missing some. The sample consists of about 53,000 clones, 70% to 90% of them appearing once. The germline V gene encodes CDR1 MGHRA and CDR2 YSYEKL. The CDR3 has 16 amino acids. The germline V and J ends were trimmed by 3 bases and 0 bases, with 12 bases remaining between them. Worth noting for this clone: The antigen is undetermined.

Time point noted: pretreatment peripheral blood. The specimen comprised PBMCs, sampled around atezolizumab (anti-PD-L1) treatment. V and J are TRBV4-1 and TRBJ1-3; weak D call: TRBD1 (5 bases). The sequence derives from a woman aged 60-75 years with urothelial cancer. As DNA, the CDR3 is TGCGCCAGCAGCCAGGGGGGGACTTTCTCTGGAAACACCATATATTTT. Protein sequence: CASSQGGTFSGNTIYF.